This passage covers 26 T cell receptor beta chains from one sample sequenced in a study of T cell responses to AZD1222 COVID-19 vaccine. Profiling relied on immunoSEQ multiplex PCR, and the TCRdb table lists in-frame clones only, not all of them. Of 90,000 to 150,000 clones in the sample, 70% to 90% were seen once. The sample consisted of peripheral blood, taken on day 0 of AZD1222 vaccination. The source is an adult in good health.

The J gene is TRBJ1-2, the V gene TRBV27; 8 bases align to TRBD1. This CDR3 contains 14 residues. The germline V gene encodes CDR1 MNHEY and CDR2 SMNVEV (reference sequence). Trimming removed 8 bases from V and 2 bases from J; junction bases left unmatched: 7. The DNA for the CDR3 is TGTGCCAGCGGACGGACAGGGAACAACTATGGCTACACCTTC. It specifies CASGRTGNNYGYTF.

This clone was observed a few times. J is TRBJ2-7 and V is TRBV5-1; D is perhaps TRBD2 (6 bases). CDR1 and CDR2 from the germline V gene are SGHRS and YFSETQ. V gave up 3 bases and J gave up 5 bases, with 21 bases separating them. The CDR3 extends over 16 amino acids. In DNA, the CDR3 is TGCGCCAGCAGCTCCACACCCGGGACTCCCACCCACGAGCAGTACTTC. This translates into CASSSTPGTPTHEQYF.

The chain has TRBV28 and TRBJ1-4; 9 bases match TRBD1. J lost 0 bases, V lost 7 bases, and 9 bases had no gene match. The CDR3 covers 17 residues. Germline CDR1 MDHEN, CDR2 SYDVKM. CDR3 amino acids: CASNTGTGLTTNEKLFF. The DNA of the CDR3 is TGTGCCAGCAATACCGGGACAGGGCTTACAACTAATGAAAAACTGTTTTTT.

J is TRBJ1-5 and V is TRBV28; D may be TRBD1 (5 bases). Germline CDR1 MDHEN, CDR2 SYDVKM. This CDR3 contains 15 residues. Trimming stripped 7 bases from V and 1 base from J, with 14 bases between. CDR3 sequence reads: CASTPRGHSNQPQHF. CDR3 in DNA: TGTGCCAGCACCCCGAGAGGACACAGCAATCAGCCCCAGCATTTT.

This clone was seen once. The chain combines TRBV27 with TRBJ2-7, with D uncertain. Trimming stripped 0 bases from V and 3 bases from J, with 12 bases between. Germline CDR1 MNHEY, CDR2 SMNVEV (reference sequence). The CDR3 spans 15 residues. This CDR3 reads CASSLSWDKFYEQYF. DNA for the CDR3: TGTGCCAGCAGTTTATCATGGGATAAGTTCTACGAGCAGTACTTC.

V and J are TRBV19 and TRBJ1-1, with TRBD1 matching over 7 bases. Germline loops: CDR1 LNHDA, CDR2 SQIVND (reference sequence). V gave up 4 bases and J gave up 5 bases; unmatched junction bases: 7. The CDR3 is 14 amino acids. The DNA for the CDR3 is TGTGCCAGTAGTACTGAGGGGGCGCGGACTGAAGCTTTCTTT. It translates to CASSTEGARTEAFF. Drawing the rest from reference TRBV19 and TRBJ1-1, the complete variable domain is DGGITQSPKYLFRKEGQNVTLSCEQNLNHDAMYWYRQDPGQGLRLIYYSQIVNDFQKGDIAEGYSVSREKKESFPLTVTSAQKNPTAFYLCASSTEGARTEAFFGQGTRLTVV.

CDR3 DNA sequence: TGTGCCAGCAGCTTGGCCTGGCAGGAGAACACTGAAGCTTTCTTT. As protein: CASSLAWQENTEAFF. The chain employs TRBV5-6 and TRBJ1-1; D gene unclear. V gave up 0 bases and J gave up 1 base, with 10 bases separating them. CDR1 SGHDT and CDR2 YYEEEE come from the germline V gene. CDR3 length equals 15 residues.

This clone was observed a single time. CDR3 sequence (DNA): TGTGCCAGCAGCCGGGACAGGGCGTTGGCTAACTATGGCTACACCTTC. Encoded protein: CASSRDRALANYGYTF. This sequence joins TRBV6-2 or TRBV6-3 and TRBJ1-2; 9 bases line up with TRBD1. The CDR3 runs 16 residues. Germline V CDR1 and CDR2: MNHEY, SVGEGT. V was clipped by 6 bases and J by 0 bases; unmatched bases: 8.

This clone was found once. The chain carries TRBV7-3 and TRBJ2-5; either TRBD1 or TRBD2 may supply D (6 bases each). Trimming removed 3 bases at V and 5 bases at J, with 10 bases between. CDR3 length: 13 amino acids. The V gene's germline CDR1 is SGHTA and CDR2 FQGTGA. For the CDR3, the DNA is TGTGCCAGCAGCTTCGGGGGCCTGGAGACCCAGTACTTC. Protein product: CASSFGGLETQYF.

The V call is TRBV11-2, the J call TRBJ1-3, with a weak D call TRBD1 (5 bases). CDR3 size: 13 residues. Trimming left V 3 bases short and J 4 bases short, with 7 bases between. Germline V gene lookup returns CDR1 SGHAT and CDR2 FQNNGV. This CDR3 reads CASSFQGGNTIYF. In nucleotides, the CDR3 is TGTGCCAGCAGCTTTCAGGGAGGAAACACCATATATTTT.

V is TRBV3-1 (or the pseudogene TRBV3-2) and J is TRBJ1-1; TRBD1 might be the D (6 bases). V lost 4 bases to trimming and J lost 4 bases, with 10 bases between them. Germline V gene data show CDR1 as LGHDT and CDR2 as YNNKEL (reference sequence). CDR3 size: 13 residues. In DNA form, the CDR3 reads TGTGCCAGCAGCCTCGAGGGGGGCACTGAAGCTTTCTTT. The encoded protein is CASSLEGGTEAFF.

The chain joins TRBV5-1 to TRBJ1-6; 9 nucleotides agree with TRBD1. The junction had 16 bases not matched to a gene; V was cut back by 3 bases and J by 9 bases. CDR3 length: 18 residues. CDR1 SGHRS and CDR2 YFSETQ come from the germline V gene. In nucleotides, the CDR3 is TGCGCCAGCAGCTCCCGGCCAACCACAGGGGGCGCAGGTTCACCCCTCCACTTT. Translation gives CASSSRPTTGGAGSPLHF. Full variable domain (rest looked up from reference TRBV5-1 and TRBJ1-6): KAGVTQTPRYLIKTRGQQVTLSCSPISGHRSVSWYQQTPGQGLQFLFEYFSETQRNKGNFPGRFSGRQFSNSRSEMNVSTLELGDSALYLCASSSRPTTGGAGSPLHFGNGTRLTVT.

The V gene is TRBV6-5, the J gene TRBJ1-2; D not resolved. The V end was cut by 2 bases, the J end by 4 bases, with 8 bases between. Germline V CDR1 and CDR2: MNHEY, SVGAGI. The CDR3 is 13 residues long. CDR3: CASSYLGGYGYTF. DNA for the CDR3: TGTGCCAGCAGTTACCTCGGCGGCTATGGCTACACCTTC.

The genes are TRBV6-5 and TRBJ1-1; possibly TRBD1 for D (5 bases). The ends were cut back, 0 bases at V and 3 bases at J, with 11 bases in the middle. Germline lookup yields CDR1 MNHEY and CDR2 SVGAGI. This CDR3 contains 15 residues. The CDR3 spells CASSYSQTVYTEAFF. As DNA, the CDR3 is TGTGCCAGCAGTTACTCCCAGACAGTTTACACTGAAGCTTTCTTT.

The chain carries TRBV6-6 and TRBJ1-4; 8 positions agree with TRBD1. The CDR3 totals 16 residues. J gave up 12 bases and V 4 bases, and 16 bases lay outside the gene matches. Germline V CDR1 and CDR2: MNHNY, SVGAGI (reference sequence). In nucleotides, the CDR3 is TGTGCCAGCAGTTTTTCAGGGGGCGCCCGGGGAAGTGAACTGTTTTTT. As protein: CASSFSGGARGSELFF.

The J gene is TRBJ2-7, the V gene TRBV4-2; 8 nucleotides line up with TRBD1. The CDR3 covers 15 residues. The V segment lost 0 bases and the J segment 5 bases; nucleotides outside the gene matches: 6. Germline V gene lookup returns CDR1 LGHNA and CDR2 YNFKEQ. DNA for the CDR3: TGTGCCAGCAGCCAAGAGCGGACAGGGATTCACGAGCAGTACTTC. It is translated as CASSQERTGIHEQYF.

CDR3 loop: CASSFYNGVTQYF. The CDR3 coding sequence is TGTGCCAGCAGCTTCTACAACGGGGTGACCCAGTACTTC. The rearrangement links TRBV7-2 to TRBJ2-5, with a tentative D call TRBD2 (5 bases). Germline lookup yields CDR1 SGHTA and CDR2 FQGNSA. The V end was cut by 3 bases, the J end by 7 bases, with 12 bases between. The CDR3 sequence is 13 residues long.

The chain uses TRBV13 and TRBJ2-5; TRBD1 might be the D (6 bases). Germline CDR1 is PRHDT and CDR2 is FYEKMQ (reference sequence). The V end was cut by 0 bases, the J end by 4 bases, with 12 bases between. The length of the CDR3 is 15 residues. CDR3 DNA: TGTGCCAGCAGCTTAGGAGGGGGACGGGGAGAGACCCAGTACTTC. Translating it yields CASSLGGGRGETQYF.

The rearrangement uses TRBV10-3 and TRBJ1-3; no definite D call. V lost 2 bases and J lost 0, with 14 bases in between. Germline V gene sequence: CDR1 ENHRY, CDR2 SYGVKD. CDR3 size: 17 residues. The DNA for the CDR3 is TGTGCCATCAGTGAGGGAAAGGATGAAAGCTCTGGAAACACCATATATTTT. Protein sequence: CAISEGKDESSGNTIYF.

This clone was observed a handful of times. The V and J genes are TRBV7-2 and TRBJ2-1; no clear D gene. V was shortened by 1 base and J by 13 bases, with 14 bases between the two germline ends. The germline gives CDR1 SGHTA, CDR2 FQGNSA. This CDR3 is built from 13 residues. CDR3 in DNA: TGTGCCAGCAGCTTAGATGGGGTCAAAGGCCAGTTCTTC. Amino acids: CASSLDGVKGQFF.

V gene TRBV20-1 combines with J gene TRBJ2-3; D might be TRBD1 (6 bases). Trimming shortened V by 6 bases and J by 6 bases, and 10 bases separated the two germline ends. This CDR3 region has 11 residues. CDR1 DFQATT and CDR2 SNEGSKA come from the germline V gene (reference sequence). CDR3 sequence reads: CSALRGDTQYF. For the CDR3, the DNA is TGCAGTGCACTTAGGGGGGATACGCAGTATTTT.

The V and J genes are TRBV7-2 and TRBJ1-2; the D gene is possibly TRBD1 (5 bases). CDR1 is SGHTA and CDR2 is FQGNSA in the germline V gene. The CDR3 has 13 amino acids. Trimming stripped 2 bases from V and 7 bases from J, with 11 bases between. The CDR3 loop reads CASSLRQGGGYTF. CDR3 DNA sequence: TGTGCCAGCAGCTTACGGCAGGGCGGTGGCTACACCTTC.

This chain joins TRBV12-3 or TRBV12-4 and TRBJ2-3; D gene unclear. The V gene lost 8 bases and the J gene lost 10 bases, with 16 bases spanning the gap. CDR3 length: 12 residues. The CDR3 DNA reads TGTGCCAGCGCCCAACCAAGGTCCCCGCAGTATTTT. Its translation is CASAQPRSPQYF.

The gene calls are TRBV7-2 and TRBJ1-4; the D gene is possibly TRBD1 (5 bases). CDR1 and CDR2 from the germline V gene are SGHTA and FQGNSA. The CDR3 consists of 14 residues. V gave up 4 bases and J gave up 8 bases, with 14 bases separating them. The CDR3 DNA reads as TGTGCCAGCAGCTGGCGGGGGAGGGGAGAAAAACTGTTTTTT. This encodes CASSWRGRGEKLFF. Supplemented by reference TRBV7-2 and TRBJ1-4, the full variable domain reads GAGVSQSPSNKVTEKGKDVELRCDPISGHTALYWYRQSLGQGLEFLIYFQGNSAPDKSGLPSDRFSAERTGGSVSTLTIQRTQQEDSAVYLCASSWRGRGEKLFFGSGTQLSVL.

This rearrangement joins TRBV5-1 to TRBJ2-2; D is unclear. The CDR3 runs 14 residues. V gave up 2 bases and J gave up 5 bases, with 10 bases separating them. Germline assignment: CDR1 SGHRS and CDR2 YFSETQ. The CDR3 DNA follows: TGCGCCAGCAGCTTTAATATTCCTACCGGGGAGCTGTTTTTT. Protein sequence: CASSFNIPTGELFF.

This sequence joins TRBV27 and TRBJ1-6; maybe TRBD1 (6 bases). The V end lost 1 base, the J end lost 0 bases, and 19 bases lay between the germline ends. Looked up from germline, CDR1 is MNHEY and CDR2 is SMNVEV (reference sequence). CDR3 length: 20 amino acids. The CDR3 nucleotides read TGTGCCAGCAGTTTATACGGCCAGGGGCCCAGGAGCTCCTATAATTCACCCCTCCACTTT. Translation gives CASSLYGQGPRSSYNSPLHF.